These 10 T cell receptor beta chains came from one sample sequenced in a study of cytomegalovirus exposure and HLA in healthy donors. The repertoire was sequenced with immunoSEQ multiplex PCR; TCRdb's copy has only in-frame clones and lacks some. Among tens of thousands of clones, 96% were seen once, and the ten largest hold 2% to 2.5%. The source material was PBMCs. Source of these receptors: a man between 18 and 35 years old in good health and CMV-seronegative.

The chain has TRBV14 and TRBJ1-3; tentatively, D is TRBD1 (5 bases). The germline gives CDR1 SGHDN, CDR2 FVKESK. Trimming left V 0 bases short and J 1 base short, with 13 bases between. There are 17 residues in the CDR3. CDR3 DNA: TGTGCCAGCAGCCAAGATCACGCGGCAGGGTCTGGAAACACCATATATTTT. Its protein product is CASSQDHAAGSGNTIYF.

This chain links TRBV7-9 with TRBJ1-6, with TRBD1 matching over 8 bases. The CDR3 runs to 15 residues. The V gene end was trimmed by 5 bases and the J gene end by 9 bases; junction bases not matched to a gene: 9. Germline CDR1 is SEHNR and CDR2 is FQNEAQ (reference sequence). CDR3 sequence: CASSLSDREGSPLHF. The DNA of the CDR3 is TGTGCCAGCAGCCTATCGGACAGGGAGGGTTCACCCCTCCACTTT.

This clone occurred once. V gene TRBV19 combines with J gene TRBJ2-1; 7 positions match TRBD1. Losses at the gene ends were 4 bases for V and 5 bases for J; bases not matched to a gene: 8. Germline assignment: CDR1 LNHDA and CDR2 SQIVND (reference sequence). This CDR3 is built from 15 residues. The CDR3 nucleotides are TGTGCCAGTAGTACCTTACAGGGGTGGGACAATGAGCAGTTCTTC. Protein: CASSTLQGWDNEQFF.

The gene calls are TRBV29-1 and TRBJ1-1; perhaps TRBD1 as D (6 bases). CDR3 size: 17 residues. V was clipped by 3 bases and J by 1 base, with 21 bases between them. Per germline, CDR1 SQVTM and CDR2 ANQGSEA. CDR3: CSVDRQGSRTGNTEAFF. DNA for the CDR3: TGCAGCGTTGATCGTCAGGGGAGCCGTACAGGGAACACTGAAGCTTTCTTT.

This clone occurred a few times. J is TRBJ1-5 and V is TRBV5-6; D gene unclear. The CDR3 consists of 14 residues. Germline V lookup: CDR1 SGHDT, CDR2 YYEEEE. V lost 4 bases and J 0 bases, leaving 8 bases between the germline ends. CDR3 DNA: TGTGCCAGCAGCGAGTTCCTTAGCAATCAGCCCCAGCATTTT. This translates into CASSEFLSNQPQHF.

The chain is built from TRBV5-6 and TRBJ2-2, with a possible D match to TRBD1 (9 bases). The V end lost 4 bases, the J end lost 6 bases, and 19 bases lay between the germline ends. Germline CDR1 is SGHDT and CDR2 is YYEEEE. The CDR3 has 16 residues. CDR3 loop: CASSPGGTGLAGELFF. The DNA for the CDR3 is TGTGCCAGCAGCCCGGGGGGGACAGGGCTCGCCGGGGAGCTGTTTTTT.

The chain uses TRBV19 and TRBJ2-6, with D possibly matching TRBD2 (6 bases). The V end was cut by 8 bases, the J end by 0 bases, with 14 bases between. The CDR3 sequence is 16 residues long. Germline V gene lookup returns CDR1 LNHDA and CDR2 SQIVND (reference sequence). CDR3 coding DNA: TGTGCCAGTGGGGGACTGACATACTCTGGGGCCAACGTCCTGACTTTC. Its protein product is CASGGLTYSGANVLTF.

V and J are TRBV15 and TRBJ1-2; the D gene is possibly TRBD1 (6 bases). The CDR3 has 16 amino acids. The V and J ends lost 1 base and 1 base respectively, with 13 bases between them. Germline CDR1 reads LNHNV; CDR2 reads YYDKDF (reference sequence). For the CDR3, the DNA is TGTGCCACCAGCAGAGGCACAGGGCCGATTAACTATGGCTACACCTTC. It translates to CATSRGTGPINYGYTF.

The V call is TRBV5-4, the J call TRBJ2-1; tentatively, D is TRBD1 (8 bases). The CDR3 runs 14 residues. Germline V gene data show CDR1 as SGHNT and CDR2 as YYREEE (reference sequence). The germline V and J ends were trimmed by 3 bases and 6 bases, with 13 bases remaining between them. CDR3 region: CASSYRGGFNEQFF. CDR3 sequence (DNA): TGTGCCAGCAGCTACAGGGGGGGTTTCAATGAGCAGTTCTTC.

The chain links TRBV7-9 to TRBJ1-2, with 11 bases fitting TRBD1. Germline trimming cut 6 bases from V and 3 bases from J; bases unmatched to any gene: 6. Looked up from germline, CDR1 is SEHNR and CDR2 is FQNEAQ (reference sequence). The length of the CDR3 is 15 residues. CDR3 loop: CASRAGTGGDYGYTF. CDR3 bases: TGTGCCAGCAGAGCTGGGACAGGGGGGGACTATGGCTACACCTTC.